The clone carrying this T cell receptor beta chain is medium-sized in the sample. TCRdb fed the 5' RACE reads into MiXCR, producing one record per CDR3 protein. The sample has tens of thousands of distinct CDR3 sequences, less than 8.5% seen once. These data belong to a study of T cells after yellow fever vaccination. CDR1 is SGHRS and CDR2 is YFSETQ in the germline V gene. The CDR3 consists of 14 residues. Deletions cut 2 bases from V and 1 base from J, with 8 bases between. The specimen comprised PBMCs, either bulk or a sorted T-cell subset (CD4+, CD8+, memory, or dextramer-sorted; not recorded which), sampled on the day of the first yellow fever vaccination. This sequence was found in a young man who received the YFV17D yellow fever vaccine. The gene calls are TRBV5-1 and TRBJ2-3; D uncertain. The DNA for the CDR3 is TGCGCCAGCAGCTTCGAACGAGGCACAGATACGCAGTATTTT. Translated: CASSFERGTDTQYF.